The 30 T cell receptor beta chains below were found in one sample sequenced in a study of Ad26.COV2.S vaccination and SARS-CoV-2 variants. The treatment was: around 19 received Ad26.COV2.S at low or high dose, single or two shots; about 5 received placebo; per-sample allocation not given. The investigators took samples on day 63 after the first vaccine or placebo injection. Clones were read by immunoSEQ multiplex PCR, and TCRdb kept only the in-frame ones, dropping some. The sample shows around 320,000 clones, about nine tenths of them seen only once. Sequenced material: peripheral blood, taken in a trial of Ad26.COV2.S vaccine versus placebo. Receptors were obtained from a person aged 18-60 years who received the Ad26.COV2.S COVID-19 vaccine or a placebo.

V usage is TRBV21-1 and J usage is TRBJ2-5; TRBD2, the table's D call, was not compared with the DNA. TRBV21-1 is assigned pseudogene status. The CDR3 is made up of 17 amino acids. The DNA for the CDR3 is TGTGCCAGCAGCAACTCGATGACTAGCGGGTTCCAAGAGACCCAGTACTTC. Translated: CASSNSMTSGFQETQYF.

This clone came up once. The chain recombines TRBV3-1 (or the pseudogene TRBV3-2) with TRBJ2-3; 8 bases line up with TRBD2. J lost 2 bases, V lost 5 bases, and 3 bases had no gene match. CDR1 and CDR2 (germline): LGHDT, YNNKEL (reference sequence). This CDR3 comprises 14 residues. CDR3 sequence reads: CASSAGRATDTQYF. The CDR3 DNA sequence: TGTGCCAGCAGCGCCGGGAGGGCCACAGATACGCAGTATTTT.

With respect to this clone: Different DNA sequences within this sample yield the same CDR3. The chain has TRBV7-9 and TRBJ1-5; the D gene is possibly TRBD1 (6 bases). The CDR3 loop spans 15 amino acids. V dropped 5 bases and J dropped 3 bases, with 14 bases sitting between them. Germline V gene data show CDR1 as SEHNR and CDR2 as FQNEAQ (reference sequence). CDR3 protein: CASSQGGGANQPQHF. The CDR3, as DNA: TGTGCCAGCAGCCAAGGAGGGGGGGCCAATCAGCCCCAGCATTTT.

A single count supports this clone. V usage is TRBV9 and J usage is TRBJ1-5; D gene uncertain. This CDR3 contains 15 residues. CDR1 is SGDLS and CDR2 is YYNGEE in the germline V gene. Trimming left V 0 bases short and J 0 bases short, with 7 bases between. The CDR3 loop reads CASSVDGYSNQPQHF. The CDR3 nucleotides are TGTGCCAGCAGCGTAGACGGCTATAGCAATCAGCCCCAGCATTTT.

The rearrangement uses TRBV4-1 and TRBJ1-1, with D maybe TRBD1 (5 bases). This CDR3 region has 14 residues. Between the trimmed V and J ends, which lost 0 bases and 4 bases, there was a span of 9 bases. CDR1 MGHRA and CDR2 YSYEKL come from the germline V gene. CDR3 nucleotides: TGCGCCAGCAGCCAAGAGCCGGGGGGCACTGAAGCTTTCTTT. As protein: CASSQEPGGTEAFF.

V gene TRBV30 combines with J gene TRBJ2-7; D remains unclear. This CDR3 has 14 residues. V shed 2 bases and J shed 6 bases, with 17 bases lying between them. Looked up from germline, CDR1 is GTSNPN and CDR2 is SVGIG (reference sequence). The CDR3 is CAWSRKGTAGEQYF. The DNA for the CDR3 is TGTGCCTGGAGTCGAAAAGGAACCGCTGGCGAGCAGTACTTC.

V gene TRBV11-1 combines with J gene TRBJ2-1; the D gene is possibly TRBD2 (6 bases). Per germline, CDR1 SGHAT and CDR2 FQDESV (reference sequence). Trimming took 2 bases from V and 2 from J, leaving 10 bases between them. This CDR3 is 15 amino acids long. CDR3 sequence: CASSLTSGPYNEQFF. In DNA form, the CDR3 reads TGTGCCAGCAGCTTAACGAGCGGGCCCTACAATGAGCAGTTCTTC.

The chain is built from TRBV30 and TRBJ1-3; a possible D gene is TRBD1 (5 bases). V was trimmed by 5 bases and J by 0 bases, leaving 5 bases between them. The CDR3 sequence is 12 residues long. Per the germline V gene, CDR1 is GTSNPN and CDR2 is SVGIG (reference sequence). CDR3 amino acids: CAWGTSGNTIYF. CDR3 bases: TGTGCCTGGGGGACCTCTGGAAACACCATATATTTT.

This sequence joins TRBV6-5 and TRBJ2-7, with 7 bases identical to TRBD1. CDR1 is MNHEY and CDR2 is SVGAGI in the germline V gene. With V trimmed by 9 bases and J by 3 bases, 8 bases remained unmatched. The CDR3 runs 13 residues. CDR3 DNA sequence: TGTGCCAGTTCGGACAGGCCAAACTACGAGCAGTACTTC. Amino acids: CASSDRPNYEQYF.

The chain couples TRBV5-1 to TRBJ1-4; no firm D call. Trimming cost V 2 bases and J 4 bases, with 12 bases left between them. This CDR3 has 15 amino acids. Per the germline V gene, CDR1 is SGHRS and CDR2 is YFSETQ. The CDR3 DNA reads TGCGCCAGCAGCTTAAGTGGCAGTCTTAATGAAAAACTGTTTTTT. It specifies CASSLSGSLNEKLFF.

This rearrangement joins TRBV7-2 to TRBJ1-3; D ambiguous. Trimming left V 4 bases short and J 1 base short, with 11 bases between. Germline V CDR1 and CDR2: SGHTA, FQGNSA. There are 15 residues in the CDR3. The CDR3, as DNA: TGTGCCAGCAGCTCCACAGAAGGGTCTGGAAACACCATATATTTT. It encodes CASSSTEGSGNTIYF.

There are a few counts of this clone. This chain uses TRBV24-1 with TRBJ2-2, with TRBD2 identical over 8 bases. The germline V gene has CDR1 KGHDR and CDR2 SFDVKD. CDR3 size: 15 residues. J gave up 3 bases and V 10 bases, and 9 bases lay outside the gene matches. For the CDR3, the DNA is TGTGCCACAAGTTCGGGGGGGGCTGACACCGGGGAGCTGTTTTTT. Translated, it gives CATSSGGADTGELFF.

This clone was seen more than once but under ten times. The rearrangement links TRBV6-2 or TRBV6-3 to TRBJ2-5, with D possibly TRBD1 on 6 matching bases. Germline CDR1 reads MNHEY; CDR2 reads SVGEGT. The V and J ends lost 6 bases and 6 bases respectively, with 20 bases between them. The CDR3 spans 15 residues. CDR3 nucleotide sequence: TGTGCCAGCAGCCCCGGACAGACCAGGGCCAAGACCCAGTACTTC. Translation gives CASSPGQTRAKTQYF.

The genes are TRBV5-1 and TRBJ2-7, with TRBD1 identical over 8 bases. This CDR3 contains 13 residues. Germline V gene data show CDR1 as SGHRS and CDR2 as YFSETQ. The V segment lost 5 bases and the J segment 3 bases; nucleotides outside the gene matches: 4. CDR3 amino acids: CASSSDRVYEQYF. The CDR3 region has the DNA TGCGCCAGCAGTTCGGACAGGGTCTACGAGCAGTACTTC.

The rearrangement joins TRBV9 to TRBJ1-6; maybe TRBD1 (6 bases). The CDR3 is 16 residues long. Germline V gene data show CDR1 as SGDLS and CDR2 as YYNGEE. V lost 0 bases and J lost 5, with 12 bases in between. CDR3 bases: TGTGCCAGCAGCGTAGCTTTGGGACAAAATAATTCACCCCTCCACTTT. Amino acids: CASSVALGQNNSPLHF.

CDR3 nucleotides: TGTGCCAGCAGCAAAGGACAGGGGAGCTCCTACAATGAGCAGTTCTTC. It is translated as CASSKGQGSSYNEQFF. The genes are TRBV5-4 and TRBJ2-1, with 9 bases matching TRBD1. CDR1 and CDR2 from the germline V gene are SGHNT and YYREEE (reference sequence). The CDR3 length is 16 residues. Trimming took 4 bases from V and 0 from J; bases not matched to a gene: 5.

The chain carries TRBV5-1 and TRBJ1-2, with D possibly being TRBD1 (6 bases). V was cut by 4 bases and J by 8 bases, with 15 bases left in between. The CDR3 length is 13 residues. Germline CDR1 reads SGHRS; CDR2 reads YFSETQ. The CDR3 coding sequence is TGCGCCAGCAGCCCGCGGGGGCCGTCGGGCTACACCTTC. Translating it yields CASSPRGPSGYTF.

The chain employs TRBV2 and TRBJ2-7; D ambiguous. This CDR3 contains 14 residues. The ends were cut back, 3 bases at V and 3 bases at J, with 12 bases in the middle. The V gene's germline CDR1 is SNHLY and CDR2 FYNNEI. Written as DNA, the CDR3 is TGTGCCAGCAGTGATATGGGCCAGAACTACGAGCAGTACTTC. As protein: CASSDMGQNYEQYF.

The chain couples TRBV10-3 to TRBJ2-7; D possibly corresponds to TRBD2 (5 bases). Germline assignment: CDR1 ENHRY and CDR2 SYGVKD. The length of the CDR3 is 13 residues. The ends were cut back, 11 bases at V and 7 bases at J, with 21 bases in the middle. CDR3 coding DNA: TGTGCCGCATCTATCCCGCCGGGATGGGAGCAGTACTTC. It is translated as CAASIPPGWEQYF.

This clone was found once. The chain uses TRBV6-5 and TRBJ1-2; no clear D gene. With 5 bases removed from V and 7 bases from J, the gap between germline ends came to 14 bases. This CDR3 has 13 amino acids. CDR1 MNHEY and CDR2 SVGAGI come from the germline V gene. This CDR3 is CASSPLRSGGYTF. CDR3 coding DNA: TGTGCCAGCAGTCCCCTGAGGTCAGGTGGCTACACCTTC.

V is TRBV14 and J is TRBJ2-3, with 7 bases fitting TRBD2. This CDR3 is built from 18 residues. Trimming took 3 bases from V and 4 from J; bases not matched to a gene: 16. Germline V gene sequence: CDR1 SGHDN, CDR2 FVKESK. The CDR3 is CASSHGSASGIRSDTQYF. CDR3 DNA sequence: TGTGCCAGCAGCCACGGCTCTGCTAGCGGAATCAGGTCAGATACGCAGTATTTT.

This clone appeared a few times. The rearrangement joins TRBV30 to TRBJ2-7, with D perhaps matching TRBD2 (5 bases). Trimming shortened V by 4 bases and J by 7 bases, and 20 bases separated the two germline ends. The CDR3 runs 14 residues. CDR1 and CDR2 from the germline V gene are GTSNPN and SVGIG (reference sequence). The DNA of the CDR3 is TGTGCCTGGACCCTTACGCGGGCAGGCGGGGAGCAGTACTTC. Its translation is CAWTLTRAGGEQYF.

The chain joins TRBV3-1 (or the pseudogene TRBV3-2) to TRBJ1-6, with 9 nucleotides matching TRBD1. J gave up 9 bases and V 4 bases, and 13 bases lay outside the gene matches. This CDR3 contains 17 residues. The V gene's germline CDR1 is LGHDT and CDR2 YNNKEL (reference sequence). This CDR3 is CASSPRTGDVEISPLHF. In DNA form, the CDR3 reads TGTGCCAGCAGCCCCCGGACAGGGGACGTAGAAATTTCACCCCTCCACTTT.

The chain joins TRBV29-1 to TRBJ2-7; D might be TRBD1 (6 bases). This CDR3 comprises 13 residues. Trimming cost V 5 bases and J 2 bases, with 13 bases left between them. The V gene's germline CDR1 is SQVTM and CDR2 ANQGSEA. The CDR3 coding sequence is TGCAGCGTTAACAGGGACAACCCCTACGAGCAGTACTTC. Encoded protein: CSVNRDNPYEQYF.

For this clone: At the DNA level, this CDR3 is encoded by other sequences in the same sample as well. This chain joins TRBV5-8 and TRBJ1-4; D is perhaps TRBD1 (5 bases). V lost 0 bases to trimming and J lost 0 bases, with 6 bases between them. The CDR3 is made up of 15 amino acids. Germline V gene sequence: CDR1 SGHTS, CDR2 YDEGEE. The CDR3 here is CASSLGRATNEKLFF. The CDR3 region has the DNA TGTGCCAGCAGCTTGGGCAGGGCAACTAATGAAAAACTGTTTTTT.

This chain joins TRBV11-2 and TRBJ1-4, with TRBD1 identical over 9 bases. This CDR3 spans 16 amino acids. Germline CDR1 and CDR2: SGHAT and FQNNGV. After removal of 5 bases from V and 1 base from J, the junction contained 5 bases not matched to a gene. This CDR3 reads CASSPLDRGTNEKLFF. DNA for the CDR3: TGTGCCAGCAGCCCCCTGGACAGGGGAACTAATGAAAAACTGTTTTTT.

V is TRBV6-1 and J is TRBJ1-6, with D unresolved. CDR3 length equals 13 residues. Per the germline V gene, CDR1 is MNHNS and CDR2 is SASEGT. Trimming removed 2 bases at V and 7 bases at J, with 6 bases between. The CDR3 here is CASSEHLNSPLHF. DNA for the CDR3: TGTGCCAGCAGTGAACATCTCAATTCACCCCTCCACTTT.

The chain carries TRBV6-6 and TRBJ2-1; 14 bases align to TRBD2. This CDR3 spans 16 amino acids. V was clipped by 5 bases and J by 9 bases; unmatched bases: 9. From germline, CDR1 is MNHNY and CDR2 SVGAGI (reference sequence). This CDR3 reads CASSTGTSGGWSEQFF. CDR3 DNA: TGTGCCAGCAGTACCGGGACTAGCGGGGGCTGGAGTGAGCAGTTCTTC.

This chain joins TRBV6-5 and TRBJ1-3, with D unclear. This CDR3 has 15 residues. Germline CDR1 MNHEY, CDR2 SVGAGI. Trimming pared 6 bases from V and 0 bases from J, leaving 12 bases between. The CDR3 region is CASRREPDSGNTIYF. DNA of the CDR3: TGTGCCAGCAGGAGGGAACCAGACTCTGGAAACACCATATATTTT.

This clone occurred once. V usage is TRBV2 and J usage is TRBJ2-7, with a possible D match to TRBD1 (6 bases). Trimming stripped 1 base from V and 2 bases from J, with 12 bases between. Germline V lookup: CDR1 SNHLY, CDR2 FYNNEI. The CDR3 covers 15 residues. The CDR3 nucleotides are TGTGCCAGCAGTGAAGTCACGACAGGCGCCTACGAGCAGTACTTC. Amino acids: CASSEVTTGAYEQYF.